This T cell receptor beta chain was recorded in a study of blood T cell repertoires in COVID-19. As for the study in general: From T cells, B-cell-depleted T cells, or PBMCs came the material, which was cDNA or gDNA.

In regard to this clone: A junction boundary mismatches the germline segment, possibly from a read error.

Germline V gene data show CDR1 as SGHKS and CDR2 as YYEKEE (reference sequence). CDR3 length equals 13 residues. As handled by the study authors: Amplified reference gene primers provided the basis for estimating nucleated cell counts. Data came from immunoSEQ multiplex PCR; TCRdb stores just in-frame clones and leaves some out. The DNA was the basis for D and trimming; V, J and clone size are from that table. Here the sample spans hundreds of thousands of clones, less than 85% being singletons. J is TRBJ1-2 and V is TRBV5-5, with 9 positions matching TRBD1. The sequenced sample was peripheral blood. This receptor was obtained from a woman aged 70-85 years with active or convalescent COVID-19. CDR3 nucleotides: TGTGCCAGCAGCCCGTCCCGGGACAGGGTCTGGGGCTTC. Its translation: CASSPSRDRVWGF.